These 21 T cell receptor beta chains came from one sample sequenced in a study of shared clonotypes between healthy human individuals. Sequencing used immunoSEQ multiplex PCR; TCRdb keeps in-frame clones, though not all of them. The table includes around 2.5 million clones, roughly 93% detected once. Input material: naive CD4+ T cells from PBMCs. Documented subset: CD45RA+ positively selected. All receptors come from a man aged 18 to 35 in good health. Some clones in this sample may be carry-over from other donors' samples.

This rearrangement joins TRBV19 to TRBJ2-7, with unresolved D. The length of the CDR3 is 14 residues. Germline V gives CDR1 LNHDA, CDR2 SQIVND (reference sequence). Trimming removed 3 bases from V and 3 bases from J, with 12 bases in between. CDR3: CASSIGLGFYEQYF. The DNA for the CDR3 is TGTGCCAGTAGTATCGGTCTGGGGTTCTACGAGCAGTACTTC.

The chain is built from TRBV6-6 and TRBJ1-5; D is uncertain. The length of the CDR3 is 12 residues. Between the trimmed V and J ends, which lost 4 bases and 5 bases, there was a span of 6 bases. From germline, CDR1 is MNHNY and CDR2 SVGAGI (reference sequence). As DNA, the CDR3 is TGTGCCAGCAGTTCCCCCCATCAGCCCCAGCATTTT. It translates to CASSSPHQPQHF.

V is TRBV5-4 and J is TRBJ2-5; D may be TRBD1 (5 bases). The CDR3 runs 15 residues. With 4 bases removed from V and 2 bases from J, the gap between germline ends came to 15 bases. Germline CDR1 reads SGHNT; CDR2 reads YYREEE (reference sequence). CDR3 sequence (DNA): TGTGCCAGCAGCCTCCCCCAGGGCAAGCAAGAGACCCAGTACTTC. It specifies CASSLPQGKQETQYF.

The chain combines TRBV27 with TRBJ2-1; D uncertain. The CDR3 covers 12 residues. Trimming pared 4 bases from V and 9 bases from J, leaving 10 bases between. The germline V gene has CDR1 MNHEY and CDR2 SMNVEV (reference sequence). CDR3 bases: TGTGCCAGCAGTTCAACTAAGGGTGAGCAGTTCTTC. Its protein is CASSSTKGEQFF.

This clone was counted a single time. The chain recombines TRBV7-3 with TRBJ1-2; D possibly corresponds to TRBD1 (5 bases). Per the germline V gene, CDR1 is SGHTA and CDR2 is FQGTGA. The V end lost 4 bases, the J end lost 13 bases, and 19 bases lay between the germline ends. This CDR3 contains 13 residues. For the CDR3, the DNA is TGTGCCAGCAGCTCCACCCCAGGGACGGCAGGCACCTTC. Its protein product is CASSSTPGTAGTF. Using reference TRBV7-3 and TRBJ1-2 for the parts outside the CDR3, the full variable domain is GAGVSQTPSNKVTEKGKYVELRCDPISGHTALYWYRQSLGQGPEFLIYFQGTGAADDSGLPNDRFFAVRPEGSVSTLKIQRTERGDSAVYLCASSSTPGTAGTFGSGTRLTVV.

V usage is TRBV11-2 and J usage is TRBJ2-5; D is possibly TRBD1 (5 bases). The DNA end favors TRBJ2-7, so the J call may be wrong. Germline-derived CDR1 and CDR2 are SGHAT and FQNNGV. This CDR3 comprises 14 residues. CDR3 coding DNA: TGTGCCAGCAGCGCCCCGCGGCAGGGTCCCGAGCAGTACTTC. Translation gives CASSAPRQGPEQYF.

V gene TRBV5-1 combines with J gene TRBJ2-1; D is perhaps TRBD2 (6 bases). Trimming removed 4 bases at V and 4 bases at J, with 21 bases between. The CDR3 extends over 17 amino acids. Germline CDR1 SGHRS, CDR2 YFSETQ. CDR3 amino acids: CASSRLGEAGGYNEQFF. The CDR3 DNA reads TGCGCCAGCAGCCGCCTAGGGGAAGCGGGCGGTTACAATGAGCAGTTCTTC.

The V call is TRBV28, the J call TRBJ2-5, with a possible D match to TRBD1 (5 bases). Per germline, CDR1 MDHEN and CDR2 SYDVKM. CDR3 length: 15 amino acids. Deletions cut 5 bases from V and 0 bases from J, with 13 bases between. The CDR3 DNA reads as TGTGCCAGCAGTCTACTGGGGCGGTACCAAGAGACCCAGTACTTC. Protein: CASSLLGRYQETQYF.

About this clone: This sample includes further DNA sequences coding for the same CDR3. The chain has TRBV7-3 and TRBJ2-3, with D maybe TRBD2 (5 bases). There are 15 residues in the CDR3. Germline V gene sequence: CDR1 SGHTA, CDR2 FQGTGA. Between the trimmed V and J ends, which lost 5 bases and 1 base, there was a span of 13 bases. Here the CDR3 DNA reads TGTGCCAGCAGCCCCCCCGCGGGCGGCACAGATACGCAGTATTTT. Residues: CASSPPAGGTDTQYF.

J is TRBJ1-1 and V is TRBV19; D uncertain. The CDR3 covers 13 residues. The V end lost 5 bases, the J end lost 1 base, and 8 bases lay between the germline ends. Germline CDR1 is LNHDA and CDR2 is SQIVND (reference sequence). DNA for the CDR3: TGTGCCAGTAGTTCAAAGAGGAACACTGAAGCTTTCTTT. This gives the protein CASSSKRNTEAFF.

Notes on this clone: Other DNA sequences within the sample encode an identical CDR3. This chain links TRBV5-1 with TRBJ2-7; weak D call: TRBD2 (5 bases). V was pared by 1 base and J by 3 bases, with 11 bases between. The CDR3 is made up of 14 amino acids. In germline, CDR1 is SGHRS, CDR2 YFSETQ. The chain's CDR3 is CASSLLSGSYEQYF. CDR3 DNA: TGCGCCAGCAGCTTGCTTTCGGGGAGCTACGAGCAGTACTTC.

The CDR3 nucleotides are TGCGCCAGCAGCCAACTAGCGGGAGAATACAATGAGCAGTTCTTC. Its translation: CASSQLAGEYNEQFF. J is TRBJ2-1 and V is TRBV4-3; 10 nucleotides align to TRBD2. This CDR3 has 15 residues. Germline CDR1 reads LGHNA; CDR2 reads YSLEER. Trimming took 2 bases from V and 4 from J; bases not matched to a gene: 2.

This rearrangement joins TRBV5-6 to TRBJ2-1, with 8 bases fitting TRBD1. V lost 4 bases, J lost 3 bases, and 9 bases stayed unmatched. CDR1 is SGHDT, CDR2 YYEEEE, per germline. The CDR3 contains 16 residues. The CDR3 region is CASSPMGDRIYNEQFF. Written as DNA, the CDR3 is TGTGCCAGCAGCCCCATGGGGGACAGGATCTACAATGAGCAGTTCTTC. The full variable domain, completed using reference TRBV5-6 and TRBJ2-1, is DAGVTQSPTHLIKTRGQQVTLRCSPKSGHDTVSWYQQALGQGPQFIFQYYEEEERQRGNFPDRFSGHQFPNYSSELNVNALLLGDSALYLCASSPMGDRIYNEQFFGPGTRLTVL.

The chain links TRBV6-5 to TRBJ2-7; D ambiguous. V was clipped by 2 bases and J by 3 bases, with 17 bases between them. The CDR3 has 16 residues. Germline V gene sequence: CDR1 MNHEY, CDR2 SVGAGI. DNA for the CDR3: TGTGCCAGCAGTTACCCGAGACACTTCAGTTACTACGAGCAGTACTTC. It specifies CASSYPRHFSYYEQYF.

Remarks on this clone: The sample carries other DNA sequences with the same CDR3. The CDR3 DNA reads TGCGCCAGCAGCTTGGGTCAGAGGAACACTGAAGCTTTCTTT. It specifies CASSLGQRNTEAFF. The rearrangement joins TRBV5-1 to TRBJ1-1; no firm D call. This CDR3 has 14 residues. Germline lookup yields CDR1 SGHRS and CDR2 YFSETQ. V gave up 0 bases and J gave up 1 base, with 7 bases separating them. The full variable domain, in which reference TRBV5-1 and TRBJ1-1 provide the parts outside the CDR3, is KAGVTQTPRYLIKTRGQQVTLSCSPISGHRSVSWYQQTPGQGLQFLFEYFSETQRNKGNFPGRFSGRQFSNSRSEMNVSTLELGDSALYLCASSLGQRNTEAFFGQGTRLTVV.

In DNA form, the CDR3 reads TGTGCTGTGGCTGGAGAGCAGTTCTTC. It codes for CAVAGEQFF. V gene TRBV30 combines with J gene TRBJ2-1, with D unresolved. The CDR3 has 9 amino acids. Germline CDR1 reads GTSNPN; CDR2 reads SVGIG (reference sequence). The full variable domain, in which reference TRBV30 and TRBJ2-1 provide the parts outside the CDR3, is SQTIHQWPATLVQPVGSPLSLECTVEGTSNPNLYWYRQAAGRGLQLLFYSVGIGQISSEVPQNLSASRPQDRQFILSSKKLLLSDSGFYLCAVAGEQFFGPGTRLTVL.

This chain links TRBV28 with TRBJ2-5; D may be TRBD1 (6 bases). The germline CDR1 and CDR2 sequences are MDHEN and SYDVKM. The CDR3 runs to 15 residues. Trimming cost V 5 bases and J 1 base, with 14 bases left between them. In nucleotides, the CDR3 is TGTGCCAGCAGTCCCCGGGGCAGGGGCCAAGAGACCCAGTACTTC. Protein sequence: CASSPRGRGQETQYF. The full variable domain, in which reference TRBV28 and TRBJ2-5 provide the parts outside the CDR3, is DVKVTQSSRYLVKRTGEKVFLECVQDMDHENMFWYRQDPGLGLRLIYFSYDVKMKEKGDIPEGYSVSREKKERFSLILESASTNQTSMYLCASSPRGRGQETQYFGPGTRLLVL.

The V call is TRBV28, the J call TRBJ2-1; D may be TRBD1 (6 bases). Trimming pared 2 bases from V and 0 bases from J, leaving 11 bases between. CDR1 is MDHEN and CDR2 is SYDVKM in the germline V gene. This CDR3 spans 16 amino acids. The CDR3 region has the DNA TGTGCCAGCAGTTTAACAGGGAGTCCCTCCTACAATGAGCAGTTCTTC. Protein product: CASSLTGSPSYNEQFF.

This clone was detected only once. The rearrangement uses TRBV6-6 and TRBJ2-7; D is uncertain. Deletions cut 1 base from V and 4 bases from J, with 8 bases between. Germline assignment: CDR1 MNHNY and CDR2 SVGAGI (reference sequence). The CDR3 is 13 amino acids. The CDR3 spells CASSYFFEYEQYF. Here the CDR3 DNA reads TGTGCCAGCAGTTACTTCTTTGAGTACGAGCAGTACTTC.

The CDR3 is CATSNGIHQPQHF. The CDR3 nucleotides are TGTGCCACCAGCAACGGAATTCATCAGCCCCAGCATTTT. V gene TRBV15 combines with J gene TRBJ1-5; D unresolved. Germline assignment: CDR1 LNHNV and CDR2 YYDKDF (reference sequence). The CDR3 spans 13 residues. Trimming took off 4 bases at V and 5 bases at J, with 9 bases between the two ends.

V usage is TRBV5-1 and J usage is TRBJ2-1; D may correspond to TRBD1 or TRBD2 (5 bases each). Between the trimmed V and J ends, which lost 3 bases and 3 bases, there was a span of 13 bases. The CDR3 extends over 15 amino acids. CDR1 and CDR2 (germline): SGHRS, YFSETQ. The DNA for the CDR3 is TGCGCCAGCAGCTCCGAAGGGACCGACTACAATGAGCAGTTCTTC. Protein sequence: CASSSEGTDYNEQFF.